These 9 T cell receptor beta chains originate from one sample sequenced in a study of OX40 agonist ivuxolimab in advanced cancers. TCRdb's table, derived via immunoSEQ multiplex PCR, lists solely in-frame clones and lacks some. Of about 100,000 clones in the sample, around 93% are singletons; the top ten hold 0.45% to 0.65%. This specimen consisted of CD4+ or CD8+ T cells sorted from blood, obtained in a trial of the OX40 agonist ivuxolimab. Source of these receptors: an adult with an advanced solid tumor such as melanoma, head and neck, liver or kidney cancer.

The rearrangement links TRBV7-2 to TRBJ1-2; no reliable D call. The CDR3 runs 12 residues. V was shortened by 5 bases and J by 8 bases, with 12 bases between the two germline ends. In germline, CDR1 is SGHTA, CDR2 FQGNSA. The CDR3 reads CASSDARLGYTF. The CDR3 DNA follows: TGTGCCAGCAGCGACGCCCGCTTAGGCTACACCTTC.

With respect to this clone: Relative to the germline gene, one junction end is altered; a read error may explain this. The V call is TRBV29-1, the J call TRBJ1-1; D might be TRBD1 (6 bases). This CDR3 has 15 residues. The V gene's germline CDR1 is SQVTM and CDR2 ANQGSEA. CDR3 in DNA: TGCAGCGTTGAGGGGGGCGGAGGCCTGAAGACTGAAGCTTTCTTT. Its translation is CSVEGGGGLKTEAFF.

Only one count was recorded for this clone. V is TRBV5-1 and J is TRBJ2-7; 10 bases fit TRBD2. V lost 0 bases to trimming and J lost 3 bases; unmatched junction nucleotides: 12. This CDR3 has 18 amino acids. CDR1 SGHRS and CDR2 YFSETQ come from the germline V gene. This CDR3 is CASSLGRNGLAERYEQYF. DNA for the CDR3: TGCGCCAGCAGCTTGGGGAGGAACGGACTAGCGGAACGCTACGAGCAGTACTTC. Using reference TRBV5-1 and TRBJ2-7 for the parts outside the CDR3, the full variable domain is KAGVTQTPRYLIKTRGQQVTLSCSPISGHRSVSWYQQTPGQGLQFLFEYFSETQRNKGNFPGRFSGRQFSNSRSEMNVSTLELGDSALYLCASSLGRNGLAERYEQYFGPGTRLTVT.

The rearrangement uses TRBV10-3 and TRBJ2-7, with 10 bases that match TRBD1. The CDR3 has 14 residues. Germline values: CDR1 ENHRY, CDR2 SYGVKD. Unmatched junction bases numbered 1, after V lost 2 bases and J lost 3 bases. CDR3 loop: CAISEGQGGYEQYF. The CDR3 nucleotides are TGTGCCATCAGTGAGGGACAGGGGGGCTACGAGCAGTACTTC.

V is TRBV10-3 and J is TRBJ2-1, with 7 bases matching TRBD2. The CDR3 extends over 14 amino acids. In germline, CDR1 is ENHRY, CDR2 SYGVKD. The V segment lost 8 bases and the J segment 9 bases; nucleotides outside the gene matches: 13. The CDR3 sequence: CAIGANREVGEQFF. The CDR3, as DNA: TGTGCCATCGGGGCTAACCGGGAGGTAGGTGAGCAGTTCTTC.

The chain links TRBV7-2 to TRBJ1-1; a possible D gene is TRBD1 (6 bases). V was pared by 5 bases and J by 8 bases, with 15 bases between. Germline CDR1 SGHTA, CDR2 FQGNSA. The CDR3 totals 13 residues. In DNA form, the CDR3 reads TGTGCCAGCAGCGTGGACAGATGGGTCGAAGCTTTCTTT. Translation: CASSVDRWVEAFF.

This chain joins TRBV20-1 and TRBJ2-2; tentatively, D is TRBD1 or TRBD2 (5 bases each). V gave up 5 bases and J gave up 4 bases, with 5 bases separating them. Germline loops: CDR1 DFQATT, CDR2 SNEGSKA (reference sequence). This CDR3 contains 11 residues. The CDR3 DNA is TGCAGTGCTGGGGGCACCGGGGAGCTGTTTTTT. Protein sequence: CSAGGTGELFF.

V is TRBV11-3 and J is TRBJ2-7, with a weak D call TRBD1 (7 bases). CDR3 size: 15 residues. Per the germline V gene, CDR1 is SGHNT and CDR2 is YENEEA. V was trimmed by 5 bases and J by 5 bases, leaving 19 bases between them. CDR3 in DNA: TGTGCCAGCAGCCCGCCCCGAGGCAGGGGGGACGAGCAGTACTTC. Translation gives CASSPPRGRGDEQYF.

J is TRBJ2-7 and V is TRBV11-2; D is unresolved. The germline V gene encodes CDR1 SGHAT and CDR2 FQNNGV. The CDR3 is 15 amino acids. V was cut by 2 bases and J by 1 base, with 12 bases left in between. Written as DNA, the CDR3 is TGTGCCAGCAGCTTATCAAGGGTCGCGTCCTACGAGCAGTACTTC. Translating it yields CASSLSRVASYEQYF.